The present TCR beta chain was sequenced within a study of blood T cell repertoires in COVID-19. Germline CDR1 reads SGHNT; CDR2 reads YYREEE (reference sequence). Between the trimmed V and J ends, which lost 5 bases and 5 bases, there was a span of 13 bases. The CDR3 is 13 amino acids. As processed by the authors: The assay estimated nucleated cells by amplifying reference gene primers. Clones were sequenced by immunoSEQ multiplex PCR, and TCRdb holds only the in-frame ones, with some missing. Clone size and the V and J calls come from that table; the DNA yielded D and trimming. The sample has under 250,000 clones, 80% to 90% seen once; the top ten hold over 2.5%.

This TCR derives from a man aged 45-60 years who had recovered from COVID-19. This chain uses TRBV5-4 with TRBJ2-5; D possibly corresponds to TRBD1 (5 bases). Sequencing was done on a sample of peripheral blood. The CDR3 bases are TGTGCCAGCAGTAGACAGAATGGGGAGACCCAGTACTTC. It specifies CASSRQNGETQYF.